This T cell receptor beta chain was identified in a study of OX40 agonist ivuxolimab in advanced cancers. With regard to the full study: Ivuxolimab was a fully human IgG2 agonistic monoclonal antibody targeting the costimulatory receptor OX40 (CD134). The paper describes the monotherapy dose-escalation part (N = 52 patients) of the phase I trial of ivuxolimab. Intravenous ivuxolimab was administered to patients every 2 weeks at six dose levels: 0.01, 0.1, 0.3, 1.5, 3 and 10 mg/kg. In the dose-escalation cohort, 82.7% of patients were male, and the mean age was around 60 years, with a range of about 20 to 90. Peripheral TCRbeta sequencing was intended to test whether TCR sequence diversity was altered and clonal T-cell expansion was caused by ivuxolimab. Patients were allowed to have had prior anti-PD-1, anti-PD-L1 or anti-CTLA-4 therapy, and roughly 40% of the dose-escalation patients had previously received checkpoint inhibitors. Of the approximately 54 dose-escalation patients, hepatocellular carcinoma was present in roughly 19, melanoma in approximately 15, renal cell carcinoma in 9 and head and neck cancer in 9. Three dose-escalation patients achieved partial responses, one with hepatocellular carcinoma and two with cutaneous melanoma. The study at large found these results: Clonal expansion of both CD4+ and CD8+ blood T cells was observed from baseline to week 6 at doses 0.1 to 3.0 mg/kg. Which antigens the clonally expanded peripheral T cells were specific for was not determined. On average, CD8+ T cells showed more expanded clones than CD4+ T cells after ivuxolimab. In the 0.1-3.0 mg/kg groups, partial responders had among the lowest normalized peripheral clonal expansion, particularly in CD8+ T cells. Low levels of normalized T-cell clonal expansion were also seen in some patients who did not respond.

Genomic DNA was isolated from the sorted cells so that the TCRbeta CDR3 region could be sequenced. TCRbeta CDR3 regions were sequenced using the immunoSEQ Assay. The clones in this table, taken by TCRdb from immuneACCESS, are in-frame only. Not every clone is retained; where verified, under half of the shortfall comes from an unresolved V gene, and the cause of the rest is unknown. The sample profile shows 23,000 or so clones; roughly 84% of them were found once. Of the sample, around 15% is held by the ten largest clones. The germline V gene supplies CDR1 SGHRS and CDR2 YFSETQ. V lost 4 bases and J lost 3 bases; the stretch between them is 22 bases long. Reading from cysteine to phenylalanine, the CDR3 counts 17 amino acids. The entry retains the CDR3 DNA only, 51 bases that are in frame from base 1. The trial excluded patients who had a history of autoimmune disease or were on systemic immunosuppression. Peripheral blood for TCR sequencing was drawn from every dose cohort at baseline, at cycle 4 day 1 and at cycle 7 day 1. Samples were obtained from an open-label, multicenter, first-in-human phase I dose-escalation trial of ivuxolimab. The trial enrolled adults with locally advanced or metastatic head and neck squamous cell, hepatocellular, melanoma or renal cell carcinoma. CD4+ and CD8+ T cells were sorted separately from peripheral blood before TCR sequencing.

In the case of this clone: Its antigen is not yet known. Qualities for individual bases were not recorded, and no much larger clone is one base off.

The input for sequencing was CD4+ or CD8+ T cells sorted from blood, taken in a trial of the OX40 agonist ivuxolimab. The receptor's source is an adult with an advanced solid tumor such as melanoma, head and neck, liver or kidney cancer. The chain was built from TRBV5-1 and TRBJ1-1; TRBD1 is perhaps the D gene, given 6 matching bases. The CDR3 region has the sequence CASSPGAGVLVDTEAFF. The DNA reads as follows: TGCGCCAGCAGCCCAGGGGCCGGGGTTTTGGTGGACACTGAAGCTTTCTTT.